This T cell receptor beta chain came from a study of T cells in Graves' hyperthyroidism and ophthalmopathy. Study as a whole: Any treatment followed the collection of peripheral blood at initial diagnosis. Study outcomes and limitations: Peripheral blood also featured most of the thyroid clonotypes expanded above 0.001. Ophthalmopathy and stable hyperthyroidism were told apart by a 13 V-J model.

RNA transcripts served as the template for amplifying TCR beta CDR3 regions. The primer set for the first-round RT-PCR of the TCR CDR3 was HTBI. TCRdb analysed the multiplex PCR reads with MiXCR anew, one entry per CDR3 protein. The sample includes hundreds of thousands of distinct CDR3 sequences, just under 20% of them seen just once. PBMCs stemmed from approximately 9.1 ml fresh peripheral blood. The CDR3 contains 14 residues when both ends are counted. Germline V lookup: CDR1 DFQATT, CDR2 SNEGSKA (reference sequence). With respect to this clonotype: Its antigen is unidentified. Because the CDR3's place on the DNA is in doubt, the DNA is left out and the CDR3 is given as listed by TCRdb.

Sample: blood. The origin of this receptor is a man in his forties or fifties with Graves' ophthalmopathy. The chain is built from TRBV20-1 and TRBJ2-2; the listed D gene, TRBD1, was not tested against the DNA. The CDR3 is CSARDKRGPGSCFF.